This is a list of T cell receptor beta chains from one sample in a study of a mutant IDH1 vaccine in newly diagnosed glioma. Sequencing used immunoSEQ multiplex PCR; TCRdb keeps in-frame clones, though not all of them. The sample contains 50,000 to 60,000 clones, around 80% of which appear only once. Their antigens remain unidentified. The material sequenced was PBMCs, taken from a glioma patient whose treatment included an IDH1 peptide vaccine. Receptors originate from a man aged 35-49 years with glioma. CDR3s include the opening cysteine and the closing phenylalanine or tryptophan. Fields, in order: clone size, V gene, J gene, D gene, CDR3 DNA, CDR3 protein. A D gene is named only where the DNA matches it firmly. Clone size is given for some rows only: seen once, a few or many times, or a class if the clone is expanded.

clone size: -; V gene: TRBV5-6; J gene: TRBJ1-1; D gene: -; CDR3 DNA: TGTGCCAGCCAAAGACGGGGCGCGGGAACTGAAGCTTTCTTT; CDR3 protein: CASQRRGAGTEAFF
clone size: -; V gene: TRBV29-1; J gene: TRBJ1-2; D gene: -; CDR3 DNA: TGCAGCGTTGCTCAAGAGGGTTCTGGCACCTTC; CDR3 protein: CSVAQEGSGTF
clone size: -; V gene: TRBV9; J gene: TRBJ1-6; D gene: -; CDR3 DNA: TGTGCCAGCAGCGTAGATCAGGGTAACACACCCCTCCACTTT; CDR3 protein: CASSVDQGNTPLHF
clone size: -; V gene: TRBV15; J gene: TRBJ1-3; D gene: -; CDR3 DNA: TGTGCCACCAGCAGAGATAGGGATGAGAGCTCTGGAAACACCATATATTTT; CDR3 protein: CATSRDRDESSGNTIYF
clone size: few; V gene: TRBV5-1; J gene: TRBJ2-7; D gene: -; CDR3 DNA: TGCGCCAGCAGCTTGGAGGCCGTCGCCTACGAGCAGTACTTC; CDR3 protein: CASSLEAVAYEQYF
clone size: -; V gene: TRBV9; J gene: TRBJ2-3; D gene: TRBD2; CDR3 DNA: TGTGCCAGCAGCTATCGGGGGGGCGGCACAGATACGCAGTATTTT; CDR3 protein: CASSYRGGGTDTQYF
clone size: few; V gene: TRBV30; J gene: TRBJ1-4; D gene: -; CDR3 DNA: TGTGCCTGGAGTACCGGGATCACTAATGAAAAACTGTTTTTT; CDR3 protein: CAWSTGITNEKLFF
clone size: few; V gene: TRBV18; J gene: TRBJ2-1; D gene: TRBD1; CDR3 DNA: TGTGCCAGCTCACCTGGGACAGGATACAATGAGCAGTTCTTC; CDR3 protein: CASSPGTGYNEQFF
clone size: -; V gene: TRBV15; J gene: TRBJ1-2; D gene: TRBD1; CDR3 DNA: TGTGCCACCAGCAGAGATGAAAGGGGGCGGGCTAACTATGGCTACACCTTC; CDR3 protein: CATSRDERGRANYGYTF
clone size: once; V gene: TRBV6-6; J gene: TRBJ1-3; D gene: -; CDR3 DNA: TGTGCCAGCAGTTACCCGACCAAAAACTCTGGAAACACCATATATTTT; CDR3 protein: CASSYPTKNSGNTIYF
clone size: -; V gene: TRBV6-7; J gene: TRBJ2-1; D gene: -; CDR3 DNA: TGTGCCAGCAGCAGAAAGGTCTCCTACAATGAGCAGTTCTTC; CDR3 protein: CASSRKVSYNEQFF
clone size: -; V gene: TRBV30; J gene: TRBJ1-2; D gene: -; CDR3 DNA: TGTGCCTGGAGTGTACGGTGCCCTAACTATGGCTACACCTTC; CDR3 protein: CAWSVRCPNYGYTF
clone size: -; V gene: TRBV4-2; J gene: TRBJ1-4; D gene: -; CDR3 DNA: TGTGCCAGCAGCCTACGGTCGGGAGCTAATGAAAAACTGTTTTTT; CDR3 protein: CASSLRSGANEKLFF
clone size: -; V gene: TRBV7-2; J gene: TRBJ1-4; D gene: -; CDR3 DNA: TGTGCCAGCAGCCGTGGGGTTGGGGATGAAAAACTGTTTTTT; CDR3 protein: CASSRGVGDEKLFF
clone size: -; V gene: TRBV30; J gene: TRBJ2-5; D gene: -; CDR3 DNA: TGTGCCTGGAGTGTATTGGGGGCAGGGACGCAAGAGACCCAGTACTTC; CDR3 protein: CAWSVLGAGTQETQYF
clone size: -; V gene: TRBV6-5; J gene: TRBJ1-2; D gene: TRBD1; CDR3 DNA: TGTGCCAGCAGTAACCGGGACAGCAGAATTGGCTACACCTTC; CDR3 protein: CASSNRDSRIGYTF
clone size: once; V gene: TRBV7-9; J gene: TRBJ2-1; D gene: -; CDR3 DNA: TGTGCCAGCAGCCCAAGGGGTAGCCCCTACAATGAGCAGTTCTTC; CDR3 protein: CASSPRGSPYNEQFF
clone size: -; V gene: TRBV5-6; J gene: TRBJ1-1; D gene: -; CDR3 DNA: TGTGCCAGCAGCCAAACCTGGGGGACTGAAGCTTTCTTT; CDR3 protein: CASSQTWGTEAFF
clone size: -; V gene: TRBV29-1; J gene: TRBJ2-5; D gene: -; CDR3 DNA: TGCAGCGTTGTTGCTAACCAAGAGACCCAGTACTTC; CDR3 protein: CSVVANQETQYF
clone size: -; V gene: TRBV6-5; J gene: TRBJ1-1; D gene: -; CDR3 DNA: TGTGCCAGCAGTTACTCGCCGGGGGGGACTGAAGCTTTCTTT; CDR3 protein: CASSYSPGGTEAFF
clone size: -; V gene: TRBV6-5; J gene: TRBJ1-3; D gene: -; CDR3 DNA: TGTGCCAGCAGGAGGGAGTCTGGAAACACCATATATTTT; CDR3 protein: CASRRESGNTIYF
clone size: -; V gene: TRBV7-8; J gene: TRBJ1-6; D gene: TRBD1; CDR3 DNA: TGTGCCAGCAGCTCGGCTACAGGGGGCCTGGGTTCACCCCTCCACTTT; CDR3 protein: CASSSATGGLGSPLHF
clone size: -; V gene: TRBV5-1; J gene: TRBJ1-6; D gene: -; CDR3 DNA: TGCGCCAGCAGCCGTCAGGAACAGAGCTCCTATAATTCACCCCTCCACTTT; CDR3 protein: CASSRQEQSSYNSPLHF
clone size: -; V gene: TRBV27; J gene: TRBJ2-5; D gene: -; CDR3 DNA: TGTGCCAGCAGTCCTATAGGGGGGTCGGAGACCCAGTACTTC; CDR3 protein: CASSPIGGSETQYF
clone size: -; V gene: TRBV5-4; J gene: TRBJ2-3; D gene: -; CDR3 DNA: TGTGCCAGCAGCCAGGACTGGACTTATAATCTCTTT; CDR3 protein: CASSQDWTYNLF
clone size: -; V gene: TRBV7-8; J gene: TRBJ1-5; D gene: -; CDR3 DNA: TGTGCCAGCAGCCAAAGAACTAGAGCGGGTCAGCCCCAGCATTTT; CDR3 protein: CASSQRTRAGQPQHF
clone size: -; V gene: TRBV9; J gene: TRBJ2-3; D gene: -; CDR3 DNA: TGTGCCAGCAGCACTACTCGGGATACGCAGTATTTT; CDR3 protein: CASSTTRDTQYF
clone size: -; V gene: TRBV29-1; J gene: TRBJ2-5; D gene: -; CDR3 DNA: TGCAGCGTTGAAGATCTCCGCAGGGCAGAGACCCAGTACTTC; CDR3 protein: CSVEDLRRAETQYF
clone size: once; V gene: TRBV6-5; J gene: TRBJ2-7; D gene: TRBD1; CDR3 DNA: TGTGCCAGCAGTTACGCGGCGGACAGGGGTTACGAGCAGTACTTC; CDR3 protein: CASSYAADRGYEQYF
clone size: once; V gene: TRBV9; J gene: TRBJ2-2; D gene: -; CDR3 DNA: TGTGCCAGCAGCCCGACTTGGGGGGCCGGGGAGCTGTTTTTT; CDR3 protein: CASSPTWGAGELFF
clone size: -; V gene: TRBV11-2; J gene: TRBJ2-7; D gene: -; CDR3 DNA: TGTGCCAGCAGCTTAGTGGTAAGCTCCTACGAGCAGTACTTC; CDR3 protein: CASSLVVSSYEQYF
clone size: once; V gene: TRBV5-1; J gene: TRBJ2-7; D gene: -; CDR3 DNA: TGCGCCAGCAGCCCGGACAGCGATTCCTACGAGCAGTACTTC; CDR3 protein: CASSPDSDSYEQYF
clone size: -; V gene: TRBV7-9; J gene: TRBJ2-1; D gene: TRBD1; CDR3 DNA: TGTGCCAGCAGGGACAGGGAGTGGAAAAGCTCCTACAATGAGCAGTTCTTC; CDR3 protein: CASRDREWKSSYNEQFF
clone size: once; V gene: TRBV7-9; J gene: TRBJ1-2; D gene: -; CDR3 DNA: TGTGCCAGCAGCTTAAGGGGGAACATAGGTGATGGCTACACCTTC; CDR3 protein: CASSLRGNIGDGYTF
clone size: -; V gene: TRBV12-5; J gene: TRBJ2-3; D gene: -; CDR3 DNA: TGTGCTAGTGTAAGGGGAGGGGGCAGCACAGATACGCAGTATTTT; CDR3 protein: CASVRGGGSTDTQYF
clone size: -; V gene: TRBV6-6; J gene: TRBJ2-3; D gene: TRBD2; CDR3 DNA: TGTGCCAGCAGTTACTCGGGCGGGGGGCGCACAGATACGCAGTATTTT; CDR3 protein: CASSYSGGGRTDTQYF
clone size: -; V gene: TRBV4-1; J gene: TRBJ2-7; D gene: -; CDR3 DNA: TGCGCCAGCAGCCCGCAGGGAGCCTTTGGCTACGAGCAGTACTTC; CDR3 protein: CASSPQGAFGYEQYF
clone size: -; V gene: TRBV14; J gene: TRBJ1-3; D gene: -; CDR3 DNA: TGTGCCAGCAGCTACGGGACGGCCGTCTCTGGAAACACCATATATTTT; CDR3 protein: CASSYGTAVSGNTIYF
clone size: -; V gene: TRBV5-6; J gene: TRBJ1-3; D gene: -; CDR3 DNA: TGTGCCAGCAGCTTGCGTCCAGGGCACAGGGGAAACACCATATATTTT; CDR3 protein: CASSLRPGHRGNTIYF
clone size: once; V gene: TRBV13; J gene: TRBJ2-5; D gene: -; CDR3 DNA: TGTGCCAGCAGCTCGTACGGGGAGACCCAGTACTTC; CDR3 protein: CASSSYGETQYF
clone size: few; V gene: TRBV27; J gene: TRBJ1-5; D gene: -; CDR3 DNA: TGTGCCAGCAGTTCCTGGACCTCGACAGGCCCAAGCAATCAGCCCCAGCATTTT; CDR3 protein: CASSSWTSTGPSNQPQHF
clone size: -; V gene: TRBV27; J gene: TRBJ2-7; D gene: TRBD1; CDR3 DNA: TGTGCCAGCAGTCTCCGCACAGGGGGGGAGCAGTACTTC; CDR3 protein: CASSLRTGGEQYF
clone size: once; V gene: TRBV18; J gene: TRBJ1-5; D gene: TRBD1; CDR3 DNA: TGTGCCAGCTCACCACGAGGGACAGATCAGCCCCAGCATTTT; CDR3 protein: CASSPRGTDQPQHF
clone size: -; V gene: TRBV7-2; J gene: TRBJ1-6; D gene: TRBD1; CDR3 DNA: TGTGCCAGCAGCCCCCCGACAGGGGGCGAAATTTCACCCCTCCGCTTT; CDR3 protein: CASSPPTGGEISPLRF
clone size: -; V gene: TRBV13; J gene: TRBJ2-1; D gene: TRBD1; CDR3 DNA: TGTGCCAGCAGCCCCCGGGACAGCCAAAACAATGAGCAGTTCTTC; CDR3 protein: CASSPRDSQNNEQFF
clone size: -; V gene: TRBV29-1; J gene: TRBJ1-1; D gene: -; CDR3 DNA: TGCAGCGTTGAAGCCCTACAGGTGACTGAAGCTTTCTTT; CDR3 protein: CSVEALQVTEAFF
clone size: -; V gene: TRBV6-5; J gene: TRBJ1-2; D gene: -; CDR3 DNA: TGTGCCAGCAGTTACTCGCCGTCCAGCTATGGCTACACCTTC; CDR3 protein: CASSYSPSSYGYTF
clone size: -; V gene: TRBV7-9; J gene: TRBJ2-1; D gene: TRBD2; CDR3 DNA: TGTGCCAGCAGCTTAGGGCTAGCGGGGTACCAGGGGAAGTACAATGAGCAGTTCTTC; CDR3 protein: CASSLGLAGYQGKYNEQFF